This T cell receptor beta chain is drawn from a study of blood T cells in healthy people across ages (dated by TCRdb to the mid-2010s). About the study as a whole: Template switching captured roughly one uniquely barcoded TCR beta cDNA molecule per two T cells in model experiments. The donors were divided into four age groups: young (average about 16 years), middle-aged (around 41), aged (about 60) and long-lived (about 79). For two donors (one aged 18 to 29 and one aged 80 or older), the study analyzed two additional independent replicas of 1 million unique cDNA reads from the same blood draw. Using deep sequencing normalized with unique cDNA molecular identifiers, the study measured how TCR beta repertoire diversity changes with age. Donors of different ages were randomly distributed across sequencing lanes to avoid experimental bias.

Donors were 30 to 45 systemically healthy Caucasian individuals from Russia aged roughly 6 to 90 years. Around 10 milliliters of peripheral blood were collected from each donor into EDTA-treated Vacutainer tubes. Ficoll-Paque density-gradient centrifugation was used to isolate PBMCs, with at least 6.5 million obtained per sample. Trizol reagent was used to extract total RNA from PBMCs, with at least 6 micrograms per sample. For every donor, flow cytometry on a PBMC aliquot measured the percentage of naive CD45RAhigh/CD27high T cells. General conclusions and limits of the study: The CMV infection status of donors was not known, potentially confounding age-related changes in expanded clonotypes. The percentage of naive T cells measured by flow cytometry correlated strongly with observed TCR beta diversity. Estimates of total diversity based on one million sequenced T cells were considered lower bounds and underestimates. Observed TCR beta diversity per million T cells fell roughly linearly with age, and a significant reduction was already apparent by age roughly 40. The long-lived group showed more naive CD4+ T cells, fewer expanded clones and increased TCR diversity than the aged group, suggesting age selection. Since profiling was done on bulk unsorted PBMCs, naive and antigen-experienced compartments could not be conclusively compared.

Trimming at the junction amounts to 5 bases on V and 4 bases on J, and the germline ends lie 19 bases apart. The CDR3 runs 16 residues from the cysteine to the phenylalanine. The entry retains the CDR3 DNA only, 48 bases that are in frame from base 1. The germline V gene sets CDR1 to SGHTA and CDR2 to FQGNSA. Libraries were prepared through 5' RACE. Data came from an Illumina HiSeq 2500. A second roughly 7 to 12 cycle PCR used a sample-barcoded 5' primer and a J-beta primer mix. Each TCR beta cDNA molecule received a unique molecular identifier from a template-switch 5' adaptor carrying 12 random nucleotides. At least 2.5 million CDR3-containing paired-end reads were obtained from each sample. The Mint cDNA synthesis kit, primed by a TRBC-specific oligonucleotide, was used to synthesize first-strand cDNA from all RNA. Following uracil-DNA glycosylase treatment, a first 18-cycle PCR with universal primers M1SS and BC2_uni_R was performed on all cDNA. Per the authors' processing: For normalization, 1 million high-quality reads were randomly selected from each sample, with every read carrying a distinct molecular identifier. Reads sharing molecular identifiers were discarded rather than binned into consensus sequences. MiTCR, run with a Q25 quality threshold and the strictest error-elimination algorithm, handled CDR3 identification, clonotype clustering and error correction. A nonparametric unseen species model with Euler transformation was used to estimate a lower bound on total TCR beta diversity. The public reads were quality trimmed at Q25 with fastp and then assembled into clones with MiXCR by TCRdb, keeping productive beta chains. Rows are unified per CDR3 protein, each entry keeping the most common DNA and genes. The V and J calls were not made by the authors but by TCRdb's processing. In this sample the table shows around 1,100,000 distinct CDR3 sequences, more than 30% of which occur a single time. About 12% of the sample is held by the ten biggest clonotypes.

A note on this clonotype: The clone's antigen remains unknown. No much larger clonotype is one base removed from it; base qualities were not supplied.

Here the chain combines TRBV7-2 and TRBJ2-3; the D call could be TRBD1 or TRBD2, with each sharing 5 bases. The sample was blood. This TCR was recovered from a man younger than 35 in good health. The CDR3 protein: CASSIRDVRSADTQYF. At the DNA level, the sequence is TGTGCCAGCAGCATCCGGGACGTTCGATCGGCAGATACGCAGTATTTT.